Following are 32 T cell receptor beta chains from one sample sequenced in a study of Graves' ophthalmopathy and Graves' hyperthyroidism. Beta-chain TCR CDR3 regions were amplified from RNA transcripts. The authors performed first-round RT-PCR with HTBI primers and then a second-round multiplex PCR. Each CDR3 protein gets one entry after TCRdb re-called the multiplex PCR reads with MiXCR. This sample has 350,000 to 400,000 distinct CDR3 sequences, with around 18% found just once. Sequenced input: peripheral blood. The receptors here all came from a young woman with Graves' ophthalmopathy.

This clonotype was picked up many times. The chain uses TRBV7-9 and TRBJ2-7; D is uncertain. In germline, CDR1 is SEHNR, CDR2 FQNEAQ (reference sequence). Trimming pared 2 bases from V and 3 bases from J, leaving 11 bases between. This CDR3 comprises 14 residues. The CDR3 bases are TGTGCCAGCAGCTTAACCGCCGGGTTCTACGAGCAGTACTTC. As protein: CASSLTAGFYEQYF. Full variable domain (missing parts from reference TRBV7-9 and TRBJ2-7): DTGVSQNPRHKITKRGQNVTFRCDPISEHNRLYWYRQTLGQGPEFLTYFQNEAQLEKSRLLSDRFSAERPKGSFSTLEIQRTEQGDSAMYLCASSLTAGFYEQYFGPGTRLTVT.

At least ten counts were recorded for this clonotype. The chain recombines TRBV6-4 with TRBJ2-7, with 11 bases matching TRBD2. The CDR3 is 17 residues long. Germline values: CDR1 MRHNA, CDR2 SNTAGT. Trimming at V came to 6 bases and at J to 5 bases, leaving 15 bases not matched to a gene. CDR3 loop: CASSPGTSGRAVHEQYF. CDR3 coding DNA: TGTGCCAGCAGCCCCGGGACTAGCGGTAGGGCTGTCCACGAGCAGTACTTC.

At least ten counts were recorded for this clonotype. V gene TRBV6-5 combines with J gene TRBJ2-7, with 7 bases fitting TRBD2. The CDR3 runs 13 residues. The V gene's germline CDR1 is MNHEY and CDR2 SVGAGI. V lost 0 bases, J lost 8 bases, and 4 bases stayed unmatched. The CDR3 is CASSYSTSAKQYF. CDR3 DNA: TGTGCCAGCAGTTACTCCACTAGCGCTAAGCAGTACTTC.

This clonotype was counted at least ten times. The chain employs TRBV7-2 and TRBJ1-5; D perhaps matches TRBD1 (5 bases). The V and J ends lost 5 bases and 4 bases respectively, with 9 bases between them. The CDR3 loop spans 13 amino acids. In germline, CDR1 is SGHTA, CDR2 FQGNSA. Here the CDR3 reads CASSPWGNQPQHF. The CDR3 coding sequence is TGTGCCAGCAGCCCCTGGGGGAATCAGCCCCAGCATTTT. The full variable domain, with the rest looked up from reference TRBV7-2 and TRBJ1-5, is GAGVSQSPSNKVTEKGKDVELRCDPISGHTALYWYRQSLGQGLEFLIYFQGNSAPDKSGLPSDRFSAERTGGSVSTLTIQRTQQEDSAVYLCASSPWGNQPQHFGDGTRLSIL.

The chain uses TRBV5-1 and TRBJ2-7, with D perhaps matching TRBD2 (5 bases). Germline CDR1 SGHRS, CDR2 YFSETQ. The V end lost 1 base, the J end lost 7 bases, and 15 bases lay between the germline ends. The CDR3 loop spans 14 amino acids. For the CDR3, the DNA is TGCGCCAGCAGCTTGCCTACTAGTTCCCGGGAGCAGTACTTC. It specifies CASSLPTSSREQYF.

This clonotype was picked up many times. The V call is TRBV6-1, the J call TRBJ2-3, with 8 bases that match TRBD2. V gave up 0 bases and J gave up 4 bases; unmatched junction bases: 12. CDR1 is MNHNS, CDR2 SASEGT, per germline. This CDR3 has 18 residues. As DNA, the CDR3 is TGTGCCAGCAGTGAAGCGGTCACTAGCGGATTTTGGGCAGATACGCAGTATTTT. Protein: CASSEAVTSGFWADTQYF.

In this sample, this clonotype turned up many times. The chain recombines TRBV11-2 with TRBJ2-5, with D perhaps matching TRBD1 (6 bases). The V gene's germline CDR1 is SGHAT and CDR2 FQNNGV. The germline V and J ends were trimmed by 10 bases and 5 bases, with 23 bases remaining between them. The CDR3 is 15 amino acids. CDR3: CATQGGAVATETQYF. The CDR3 coding sequence is TGTGCCACACAGGGTGGGGCGGTCGCGACGGAGACCCAGTACTTC.

This sequence joins TRBV10-3 and TRBJ1-2; D remains unclear. This CDR3 region has 13 residues. The germline V gene has CDR1 ENHRY and CDR2 SYGVKD. Trimming left V 11 bases short and J 1 base short, with 14 bases between. In nucleotides, the CDR3 is TGTGCCTCCCAATGGGGTGATAACTATGGCTACACCTTC. Its protein is CASQWGDNYGYTF.

This clonotype was picked up many times. The chain is built from TRBV24-1 and TRBJ2-7; D call uncertain. In germline, CDR1 is KGHDR, CDR2 SFDVKD. The CDR3 totals 10 residues. The V end was cut by 10 bases, the J end by 6 bases, with 9 bases between. DNA for the CDR3: TGTGCCACTGTTACGGGCGAGCAGTACTTC. It codes for CATVTGEQYF.

The table lists this clonotype with many counts. CDR3 sequence: CASSEVRGNYGYTF. Written as DNA, the CDR3 is TGTGCCAGCAGTGAAGTCCGCGGTAACTATGGCTACACCTTC. The rearrangement uses TRBV6-1 and TRBJ1-2; D is uncertain. V was cut by 1 base and J by 1 base, with 7 bases left in between. Germline values: CDR1 MNHNS, CDR2 SASEGT. The CDR3 is made up of 14 amino acids.

The V gene is TRBV6-1, the J gene TRBJ1-3, with 7 bases aligning to TRBD1. The CDR3 is 15 amino acids. The germline V gene has CDR1 MNHNS and CDR2 SASEGT. The V segment lost 5 bases and the J segment 4 bases; nucleotides outside the gene matches: 8. The CDR3 reads CASSQPGQVGNTIYF. CDR3 DNA sequence: TGTGCCAGCAGTCAGCCTGGACAGGTCGGAAACACCATATATTTT.

This clonotype was recorded many times. V gene TRBV19 combines with J gene TRBJ1-1; D gene ambiguous. Per the germline V gene, CDR1 is LNHDA and CDR2 is SQIVND (reference sequence). The V and J ends lost 7 bases and 1 base respectively, with 10 bases between them. The CDR3 runs 13 residues. The CDR3 DNA reads as TGTGCCAGTATTGCTGGGTGGAACACTGAAGCTTTCTTT. Translation: CASIAGWNTEAFF.

Ten or more counts support this clonotype. J is TRBJ1-5 and V is TRBV6-1; 12 bases line up with TRBD1. CDR3 length equals 17 residues. Unmatched junction bases numbered 7, after V lost 6 bases and J lost 1 base. Germline loops: CDR1 MNHNS, CDR2 SASEGT. The CDR3 DNA follows: TGTGCCAGCAGACGGGACAGGGGGCCTGGGAGCAATCAGCCCCAGCATTTT. Residues: CASRRDRGPGSNQPQHF.

This clonotype was found many times. The genes are TRBV9 and TRBJ2-7; 8 bases align to TRBD1. The CDR3 sequence is 13 residues long. J lost 6 bases, V lost 3 bases, and 5 bases had no gene match. In germline, CDR1 is SGDLS, CDR2 YYNGEE. CDR3 DNA: TGTGCCAGCAGCGGAAGACAGGGGTCCGAGCAGTACTTC. Translating it yields CASSGRQGSEQYF. The full variable domain, its missing parts supplied by reference TRBV9 and TRBJ2-7, is DSGVTQTPKHLITATGQRVTLRCSPRSGDLSVYWYQQSLDQGLQFLIQYYNGEERAKGNILERFSAQQFPDLHSELNLSSLELGDSALYFCASSGRQGSEQYFGPGTRLTVT.

This clonotype was detected ten times or more. The DNA for the CDR3 is TGCAGTGCCAGACTAGCGGGTATTTCCTACGAGCAGTACTTC. Protein product: CSARLAGISYEQYF. The rearrangement joins TRBV20-1 to TRBJ2-7; 10 nucleotides match TRBD2. V dropped 6 bases and J dropped 1; count of bases not matched to a gene: 6. The germline CDR1 and CDR2 sequences are DFQATT and SNEGSKA (reference sequence). CDR3 length: 14 residues.

In DNA, the CDR3 is TGTGCCAGCAGTGGCCCTGGGGGTGGGAGGGCCGGGGGGAACATTCAGTACTTC. As protein: CASSGPGGGRAGGNIQYF. The chain couples TRBV6-1 to TRBJ2-4; 7 bases agree with TRBD2. The V segment lost 4 bases and the J segment 7 bases; nucleotides outside the gene matches: 19. The CDR3 spans 18 residues. Germline V gene sequence: CDR1 MNHNS, CDR2 SASEGT.

This clonotype was detected ten times or more. The CDR3, as DNA: TGTGCCAGCAGCTTAGACCCCTTACAGGGTGCTCAGCCCCAGCATTTT. Encoded protein: CASSLDPLQGAQPQHF. The chain employs TRBV7-8 and TRBJ1-5; tentatively, D is TRBD1 (6 bases). This CDR3 is 16 amino acids long. The germline V gene encodes CDR1 SGHVS and CDR2 FQNEAQ. V lost 1 base to trimming and J lost 6 bases, with 16 bases between them.

The CDR3 coding sequence is TGTGCCAGCAGGACCGGGACACCTTCTAACTATGGCTACACCTTC. Amino acid sequence: CASRTGTPSNYGYTF. The chain links TRBV6-2 or TRBV6-3 to TRBJ1-2; the D gene is possibly TRBD1 (6 bases). V dropped 6 bases and J dropped 0 bases, with 14 bases sitting between them. There are 15 residues in the CDR3. Germline V gives CDR1 MNHEY, CDR2 SVGEGT.

This chain joins TRBV3-1 and TRBJ2-7, with 9 bases that match TRBD1. The CDR3 loop spans 15 amino acids. Germline trimming cut 3 bases from V and 5 bases from J; bases unmatched to any gene: 8. Germline values: CDR1 LGHDT, CDR2 YNNKEL (reference sequence). CDR3 in DNA: TGTGCCAGCAGCCACCAGGGGACAGGGATCCACGAGCAGTACTTC. Residues: CASSHQGTGIHEQYF.

V and J are TRBV28 and TRBJ2-7; the match to TRBD1 covers 10 bases. The germline V gene encodes CDR1 MDHEN and CDR2 SYDVKM. CDR3 length equals 14 residues. Germline trimming cut 6 bases from V and 7 bases from J; bases unmatched to any gene: 9. The CDR3 loop is CASSTPTGGREQYF. CDR3 sequence (DNA): TGTGCCAGCAGCACACCGACAGGGGGCAGGGAGCAGTACTTC.

In this sample, this clonotype turned up many times. This chain links TRBV28 with TRBJ2-7, with D uncertain. V was clipped by 7 bases and J by 8 bases, with 12 bases between them. There are 11 residues in the CDR3. The germline gives CDR1 MDHEN, CDR2 SYDVKM. The CDR3 DNA is TGTGCCAGCACCACGATAGGCCAGCAGTACTTC. It is translated as CASTTIGQQYF.

The sample holds many counts of this clonotype. The J gene is TRBJ2-4, the V gene TRBV28; a weak D match, TRBD1 (5 bases). CDR3 length: 15 amino acids. Between the trimmed V and J ends, which lost 5 bases and 0 bases, there was a span of 11 bases. Germline V gene data show CDR1 as MDHEN and CDR2 as SYDVKM. CDR3 region: CASSTDTLAKNIQYF. CDR3 sequence (DNA): TGTGCCAGCAGTACGGACACTCTAGCCAAAAACATTCAGTACTTC.

This clonotype was seen repeatedly, ten times or more. The CDR3 loop reads CSAPKTAQETQYF. In DNA, the CDR3 is TGCAGTGCCCCAAAGACAGCTCAAGAGACCCAGTACTTC. The V call is TRBV20-1, the J call TRBJ2-5, with a possible D match to TRBD1 (5 bases). The V gene's germline CDR1 is DFQATT and CDR2 SNEGSKA (reference sequence). V shed 6 bases and J shed 2 bases, with 13 bases lying between them. CDR3 length equals 13 residues.

This clonotype has at least ten counts. J is TRBJ2-5 and V is TRBV7-2; no reliable D call. V was cut by 3 bases and J by 5 bases, with 19 bases left in between. CDR1 and CDR2 from the germline V gene are SGHTA and FQGNSA. This CDR3 contains 16 residues. CDR3 bases: TGTGCCAGCAGCTTCGGTAACCCCGTCACCCAGGAGACCCAGTACTTC. Protein sequence: CASSFGNPVTQETQYF.

Ten or more counts support this clonotype. The chain couples TRBV5-1 to TRBJ2-4; possibly TRBD1 for D (5 bases). CDR3 length: 12 residues. CDR1 SGHRS and CDR2 YFSETQ come from the germline V gene. Trimming took off 7 bases at V and 6 bases at J, with 11 bases between the two ends. The DNA of the CDR3 is TGCGCCAGCGGGGCAGATGGAAACATTCAGTACTTC. Translated, it gives CASGADGNIQYF.

This clonotype was observed many times. The chain carries TRBV7-3 and TRBJ2-4; 10 positions match TRBD2. Germline CDR1 and CDR2: SGHTA and FQGTGA. V shed 5 bases and J 9 bases; nucleotides not matched to a gene: 10. The CDR3 is 15 amino acids. CDR3 residues: CASSTKPSGRGIQYF. The CDR3 region has the DNA TGTGCCAGCAGCACAAAGCCTAGCGGGAGAGGCATTCAGTACTTC.

The chain carries TRBV18 and TRBJ2-2, with TRBD1 identical over 7 bases. V was clipped by 3 bases and J by 4 bases; unmatched bases: 5. CDR1 and CDR2 from the germline V gene are KGHSH and LQKENI. CDR3 size: 15 residues. This CDR3 is CASSPRQGTTGELFF. CDR3 in DNA: TGTGCCAGCTCACCGCGACAGGGAACCACCGGGGAGCTGTTTTTT.

This clonotype came up a few times. The rearrangement links TRBV6-2 or TRBV6-3 to TRBJ2-5; D uncertain. Trimming removed 2 bases at V and 5 bases at J, with 15 bases between. The germline V gene has CDR1 MNHEY and CDR2 SVGEGT. This CDR3 contains 15 residues. CDR3 nucleotide sequence: TGTGCCAGCAGTTACACGATCGCAGGTTCTGAGACCCAGTACTTC. It codes for CASSYTIAGSETQYF.

This clonotype showed up many times. The germline gene is not matched at one end of the junction; a read error may be the cause. The chain recombines TRBV11-1 with TRBJ2-7; weak D call: TRBD1 (6 bases). The CDR3 runs 15 residues. From germline, CDR1 is SGHAT and CDR2 FQDESV (reference sequence). The CDR3 loop is CASSLAPGQTYEQYF. DNA of the CDR3: TGCGCCAGCAGCTTAGCCCCCGGACAGACCTACGAGCAGTACTTC.

This clonotype occurred many times. V is TRBV11-2 and J is TRBJ2-2, with 9 positions matching TRBD2. CDR1 and CDR2 from the germline V gene are SGHAT and FQNNGV. Trimming at V came to 5 bases and at J to 8 bases, leaving 6 bases not matched to a gene. This CDR3 is 14 amino acids long. CDR3 protein: CASSPRAGGGELFF. Here the CDR3 DNA reads TGTGCCAGCAGCCCGCGAGCGGGAGGTGGGGAGCTGTTTTTT.

This clonotype showed up many times. The chain couples TRBV10-3 to TRBJ2-7; perhaps TRBD2 as D (6 bases). The CDR3 runs 17 residues. Trimming left V 2 bases short and J 6 bases short, with 23 bases between. Germline CDR1 ENHRY, CDR2 SYGVKD. CDR3 in DNA: TGTGCCATCAGTGAGCGGAGGGGCGACCTAATGTCAGGCGAGCAGTACTTC. Residues: CAISERRGDLMSGEQYF.

The table lists this clonotype with many counts. V gene TRBV19 combines with J gene TRBJ2-7, with TRBD2 matching over 11 bases. V lost 5 bases to trimming and J lost 6 bases; unmatched junction nucleotides: 21. This CDR3 spans 19 amino acids. Germline CDR1 is LNHDA and CDR2 is SQIVND (reference sequence). CDR3 nucleotide sequence: TGTGCCAGTAGTTCCCGAGGGACAGCCGGAACTAGCGGGAGTGCCGAGCAGTACTTC. Translation gives CASSSRGTAGTSGSAEQYF. The full variable domain, completed using reference TRBV19 and TRBJ2-7, is DGGITQSPKYLFRKEGQNVTLSCEQNLNHDAMYWYRQDPGQGLRLIYYSQIVNDFQKGDIAEGYSVSREKKESFPLTVTSAQKNPTAFYLCASSSRGTAGTSGSAEQYFGPGTRLTVT.